These 26 T cell receptor beta chains came from one sample sequenced in a study of cytomegalovirus exposure and HLA in healthy donors. Clones were read by immunoSEQ multiplex PCR, and TCRdb kept only the in-frame ones, dropping some. In the table there are 130,000 to 150,000 clones, 70% to 90% of which are singletons. Sequencing was done on a sample of PBMCs. These receptors all come from a woman between 18 and 29 years old in good health and CMV-seropositive.

This chain uses TRBV5-6 with TRBJ2-7, with TRBD1 as a possible D gene (5 bases). The length of the CDR3 is 13 residues. V lost 3 bases and J 3 bases, leaving 10 bases between the germline ends. Germline-derived CDR1 and CDR2 are SGHDT and YYEEEE. The CDR3 DNA reads as TGTGCCAGCAGCTCGGGTGACAGCTACGAGCAGTACTTC. Translation: CASSSGDSYEQYF.

The chain joins TRBV6-1 to TRBJ1-1; unclear D gene. V lost 7 bases and J lost 1, with 10 bases in between. This CDR3 comprises 13 residues. Germline V gives CDR1 MNHNS, CDR2 SASEGT. In DNA form, the CDR3 reads TGTGCCAGCACCGAACAGACGAACACTGAAGCTTTCTTT. Protein: CASTEQTNTEAFF.

This sequence joins TRBV19 and TRBJ2-2; 10 bases fit TRBD2. Per germline, CDR1 LNHDA and CDR2 SQIVND (reference sequence). The CDR3 spans 17 residues. V lost 5 bases to trimming and J lost 0 bases; unmatched junction nucleotides: 6. The DNA of the CDR3 is TGTGCCAGTAGTGGTCTAGCGGGGGACGCGAACACCGGGGAGCTGTTTTTT. This gives the protein CASSGLAGDANTGELFF.

The V gene is TRBV15, the J gene TRBJ2-7; 11 nucleotides line up with TRBD2. CDR1 LNHNV and CDR2 YYDKDF come from the germline V gene (reference sequence). The V and J ends lost 3 bases and 0 bases, in that order; junction bases with no gene match: 7. The CDR3 is 17 residues long. In DNA form, the CDR3 reads TGTGCCACCAGCAGGTGGGGAGGGACTAGCGGCTCCTACGAGCAGTACTTC. It specifies CATSRWGGTSGSYEQYF.

This clone has only one observation. The chain is built from TRBV4-2 and TRBJ1-2; D is unclear. CDR3 length: 14 residues. V was shortened by 1 base and J by 4 bases, with 10 bases between the two germline ends. The germline V gene encodes CDR1 LGHNA and CDR2 YNFKEQ. CDR3 DNA: TGTGCCAGCAGCCAAGCAGTCAGATTCTATGGCTACACCTTC. This gives the protein CASSQAVRFYGYTF.

V is TRBV28 and J is TRBJ2-7, with a possible D match to TRBD1 (5 bases). V lost 1 base, J lost 13 bases, and 20 bases lay in between. The CDR3 is made up of 14 amino acids. Germline CDR1 MDHEN, CDR2 SYDVKM. The CDR3 sequence: CASSLSQGITGSYF. The DNA for the CDR3 is TGTGCCAGCAGTTTATCGCAGGGCATAACGGGTTCTTACTTC.

The V and J genes are TRBV6-1 and TRBJ2-7; TRBD2 is a possible D gene (6 bases). There are 14 residues in the CDR3. CDR1 is MNHNS, CDR2 SASEGT, per germline. V lost 3 bases, J lost 3 bases, and 12 bases lay in between. DNA of the CDR3: TGTGCCAGCAGTGAGGACACGGGGGTCTACGAGCAGTACTTC. Translating it yields CASSEDTGVYEQYF.

This chain connects TRBV5-1 to TRBJ1-4, with a possible D match to TRBD1 (6 bases). The CDR3 spans 16 residues. Germline V CDR1 and CDR2: SGHRS, YFSETQ. The ends were cut back, 4 bases at V and 0 bases at J, with 13 bases in the middle. The DNA for the CDR3 is TGCGCCAGCAGCCCCTCGACAGGTGCAACTAATGAAAAACTGTTTTTT. It encodes CASSPSTGATNEKLFF.

The chain carries TRBV5-1 and TRBJ2-3; D gene ambiguous. Germline V lookup: CDR1 SGHRS, CDR2 YFSETQ. The CDR3 runs 14 residues. The V and J ends lost 4 bases and 5 bases respectively, with 14 bases between them. The CDR3 sequence is CASSAAGSQDTQYF. CDR3 in DNA: TGCGCCAGCAGCGCGGCTGGGTCCCAAGATACGCAGTATTTT.

This clone was detected a few times. The chain is built from TRBV27 and TRBJ1-6, with 9 bases lining up with TRBD1. The junction had 10 bases not matched to a gene; V was cut back by 6 bases and J by 10 bases. CDR3 size: 15 residues. Germline CDR1 reads MNHEY; CDR2 reads SMNVEV (reference sequence). The CDR3 loop reads CASRPDRGMASPLHF. The CDR3 nucleotides read TGTGCCAGCAGGCCCGACAGGGGGATGGCCTCACCCCTCCACTTT.

The rearrangement links TRBV5-1 to TRBJ2-7; perhaps TRBD2 as D (5 bases). Germline values: CDR1 SGHRS, CDR2 YFSETQ. V shed 4 bases and J shed 4 bases, with 9 bases lying between them. This CDR3 comprises 12 residues. The CDR3 region has the DNA TGCGCCAGCAGCGTGGTAGCGTACGAGCAGTACTTC. This translates into CASSVVAYEQYF.

CDR3 DNA sequence: TGTGCCAGCAGCGTGGGGCGGGACGGACCCTACGAGCAGTACTTC. Its protein product is CASSVGRDGPYEQYF. V gene TRBV9 combines with J gene TRBJ2-7; TRBD2 is a possible D gene (6 bases). The V and J ends lost 2 bases and 2 bases respectively, with 14 bases between them. The V gene's germline CDR1 is SGDLS and CDR2 YYNGEE. This CDR3 is 15 amino acids long.

The gene calls are TRBV7-3 and TRBJ2-7; 9 bases are shared with TRBD2. The germline V gene has CDR1 SGHTA and CDR2 FQGTGA. The CDR3 sequence is 14 residues long. V was pared by 4 bases and J by 2 bases, with 3 bases of the junction left unmatched. In DNA, the CDR3 is TGTGCCAGCAGCTCAGGACTAGCGACCTACGAGCAGTACTTC. The encoded protein is CASSSGLATYEQYF.

This clone has more than one count but fewer than ten. The chain is built from TRBV7-3 and TRBJ1-2; possibly TRBD1 for D (5 bases). The length of the CDR3 is 13 residues. Trimming took off 2 bases at V and 4 bases at J, with 8 bases between the two ends. In germline, CDR1 is SGHTA, CDR2 FQGTGA. For the CDR3, the DNA is TGTGCCAGCAGCTTAGAAACAGGCTATGGCTACACCTTC. It encodes CASSLETGYGYTF.

The chain links TRBV7-3 to TRBJ2-2; 8 bases line up with TRBD1. Unmatched junction bases numbered 11, after V lost 3 bases and J lost 5 bases. The CDR3 covers 17 residues. The germline V gene encodes CDR1 SGHTA and CDR2 FQGTGA. CDR3 sequence: CASSFTGWTGRTGELFF. DNA of the CDR3: TGTGCCAGCAGCTTCACGGGTTGGACAGGGAGGACCGGGGAGCTGTTTTTT.

The J gene is TRBJ1-2, the V gene TRBV28; a possible D gene is TRBD1 (5 bases). In germline, CDR1 is MDHEN, CDR2 SYDVKM. The CDR3 contains 12 residues. Between the trimmed V and J ends, which lost 2 bases and 8 bases, there was a span of 9 bases. CDR3 region: CASSLQGGGYTF. The CDR3 DNA follows: TGTGCCAGCAGTTTACAGGGCGGCGGCTACACCTTC.

This clone has just one count. The chain combines TRBV9 with TRBJ2-7; TRBD2 matches 10 bases. This CDR3 has 15 amino acids. Trimming cost V 0 bases and J 4 bases; bases outside gene matches: 4. Germline V gene data show CDR1 as SGDLS and CDR2 as YYNGEE. The CDR3 DNA sequence: TGTGCCAGCAGCGTAGGCCCTAGCGGGAGTTACGAGCAGTACTTC. Amino acid sequence: CASSVGPSGSYEQYF.

The chain is built from TRBV7-2 and TRBJ2-2, with unresolved D. Germline V gene sequence: CDR1 SGHTA, CDR2 FQGNSA. This CDR3 comprises 14 residues. With 5 bases removed from V and 5 bases from J, the gap between germline ends came to 12 bases. Here the CDR3 DNA reads TGTGCCAGCAGCAAGGCACTACTTACCGGGGAGCTGTTTTTT. The encoded protein is CASSKALLTGELFF.

V usage is TRBV25-1 and J usage is TRBJ1-2; D gene uncertain. The germline CDR1 and CDR2 sequences are MGHDK and SYGVNS. This CDR3 region has 13 residues. V gave up 4 bases and J gave up 2 bases, with 8 bases separating them. The CDR3 sequence is CASSGIANYGYTF. The CDR3 coding sequence is TGTGCCAGCAGTGGCATAGCCAACTATGGCTACACCTTC.

The chain uses TRBV10-3 and TRBJ2-2; no clear D. The germline V and J ends were trimmed by 10 bases and 0 bases, with 9 bases remaining between them. Per the germline V gene, CDR1 is ENHRY and CDR2 is SYGVKD. CDR3 size: 13 residues. CDR3 sequence reads: CATHGANTGELFF. The CDR3, as DNA: TGTGCCACCCACGGAGCGAACACCGGGGAGCTGTTTTTT.

This clone has just one count. V and J are TRBV6-1 and TRBJ2-7, with D maybe TRBD1 (6 bases). Trimming took off 8 bases at V and 4 bases at J, with 12 bases between the two ends. Looked up from germline, CDR1 is MNHNS and CDR2 is SASEGT. The CDR3 totals 12 residues. CDR3 sequence reads: CASGRQAYEQYF. The CDR3 bases are TGTGCCAGCGGTCGACAGGCATACGAGCAGTACTTC.

The V gene is TRBV6-1, the J gene TRBJ1-2; no reliable D call. CDR3 length equals 14 residues. Trimming left V 1 base short and J 8 bases short, with 14 bases between. Germline-derived CDR1 and CDR2 are MNHNS and SASEGT. CDR3 protein: CASSEGIAREGYTF. The CDR3 nucleotides are TGTGCCAGCAGTGAAGGGATAGCCCGGGAGGGCTACACCTTC.

The V gene is TRBV9, the J gene TRBJ2-3; perhaps TRBD1 as D (7 bases). Trimming cost V 5 bases and J 3 bases, with 16 bases left between them. The CDR3 has 15 residues. Per germline, CDR1 SGDLS and CDR2 YYNGEE. CDR3 in amino acids: CASSPRGVTTDTQYF. The CDR3 region has the DNA TGTGCCAGCAGTCCCAGGGGGGTAACTACAGATACGCAGTATTTT.

This chain connects TRBV5-4 to TRBJ1-4; TRBD1 agrees at 8 bases. Trimming took 6 bases from V and 0 from J; bases not matched to a gene: 7. This CDR3 spans 16 amino acids. Germline assignment: CDR1 SGHNT and CDR2 YYREEE (reference sequence). CDR3 bases: TGTGCCAGCACACGGACAGGGAGTGCAACTAATGAAAAACTGTTTTTT. It encodes CASTRTGSATNEKLFF.

The genes are TRBV5-8 and TRBJ2-7, with D tentatively TRBD1 (6 bases). Germline values: CDR1 SGHTS, CDR2 YDEGEE. Trimming removed 2 bases from V and 2 bases from J, with 20 bases in between. There are 17 residues in the CDR3. The CDR3 loop reads CASSFDIPWGQAYEQYF. In DNA form, the CDR3 reads TGTGCCAGCAGCTTTGACATACCTTGGGGACAAGCCTACGAGCAGTACTTC.

In this sample, this clone turned up a few times. This chain connects TRBV7-8 to TRBJ2-2; 7 nucleotides align to TRBD2. The germline V gene has CDR1 SGHVS and CDR2 FQNEAQ. This CDR3 is built from 16 residues. V shed 0 bases, J shed 5 bases, and the junction held 6 bases outside the gene matches. CDR3 bases: TGTGCCAGCAGCTTAGCAGCGGGAAGACCGACCGGGGAGCTGTTTTTT. Protein sequence: CASSLAAGRPTGELFF.